A selection of T cell receptor beta chains follows, all from one sample in a study of PD-L1 blockade in urothelial cancer. This table comes from immunoSEQ multiplex PCR, and its TCRdb copy is limited to in-frame clones, with some not included. In the table there are approximately 93,000 clones, roughly 83% of which are singletons. The starting material was PBMCs, obtained around atezolizumab (anti-PD-L1) treatment. The receptors here all came from an older man with urothelial cancer. The CDR3 runs from the conserved cysteine through the conserved F or W. The D gene is left open where the match is weak. Rows may omit the clone size; those that give it use once, few, many or a size class.

>TRBJ2-5|TRBD2|.|TRBV28
TGTGCCAGCAGTTTGGGGACTAGCGGGAGTGAGGAGACCCAGTACTTC
CASSLGTSGSEETQYF
>TRBJ1-5|.|few|TRBV13
TGTGCCAGCAGCTTATGCCCCTCCAGGGATCAGCCCCAGCATTTT
CASSLCPSRDQPQHF
>TRBJ2-7|.|.|TRBV7-3
TGTGCCAGCAGCTTAGGGGATACCAGGGCAGGATACGAGCAGTACTTC
CASSLGDTRAGYEQYF
>TRBJ1-1|.|few|TRBV5-1
TGCGCCAGCAGCTTGGCGCCAGGGGATATGAACACTGAAGCTTTCTTT
CASSLAPGDMNTEAFF
>TRBJ2-2|.|few|TRBV11-3
TGTGCCAGCAGCATAGGTTGGGTCCCCGGCGGCGGGGAGCTGTTTTTT
CASSIGWVPGGGELFF
>TRBJ1-2|.|.|TRBV27
TGTGCCAGCAGTTCCCTGGAGCAGTTCAACTATGGCTACACCTTC
CASSSLEQFNYGYTF
>TRBJ2-1|TRBD2|.|TRBV10-3
TGTGCCATCAGTGAGTCGACGGGAGGGCCTATCGAGCAGTTCTTC
CAISESTGGPIEQFF
>TRBJ1-2|.|once|TRBV5-6
TGTGCCAGCAGCTTGGGGGCAGAAGTGGCCTATGGCTACACCTTC
CASSLGAEVAYGYTF
>TRBJ1-5|.|few|TRBV27
TGTGCCAGCAGTTTATTCGAGGGCTGGCAGCCCCAGCATTTT
CASSLFEGWQPQHF
>TRBJ1-2|.|.|TRBV6-5
TGTGCCAGCAGATCCTCCGGTGACTATGGCTACACCTTC
CASRSSGDYGYTF
>TRBJ2-2|.|.|TRBV7-2
TGTGCCAGCAGCTTAGAATCGGGGAACACCGGGGAGCTGTTTTTT
CASSLESGNTGELFF
>TRBJ1-2|.|.|TRBV19
TGTGCCAGTAGTATACAGGACTATGGCTACACCTTC
CASSIQDYGYTF
>TRBJ2-1|TRBD2|few|TRBV9
TGTGCCAGCAGCGTATCCGGACTAGCGGGAGTCAATGAGCAGTTCTTC
CASSVSGLAGVNEQFF
>TRBJ2-3|TRBD1|.|TRBV10-1
TGCGCCAGCAGGGGACAGGGAACAGATACGCAGTATTTT
CASRGQGTDTQYF
>TRBJ2-5|TRBD1|.|TRBV5-1
TGCGCCAGCAGCTACCGGGACAGGGGAACGGAAGAGACCCAGTACTTC
CASSYRDRGTEETQYF
>TRBJ2-1|TRBD1|.|TRBV19
TGTGCCAGTAGTCCGCGACAGGGAAATGAGCAGTTCTTC
CASSPRQGNEQFF
>TRBJ1-2|TRBD1|.|TRBV19
TGTGCCCGCGACAGGGACAACTATGGCTACACCTTC
CARDRDNYGYTF
>TRBJ2-7|.|.|TRBV5-6
TGTGCCAGCAGCAAAGATGGGGGCGTCTACGAGCAGTACTTC
CASSKDGGVYEQYF
>TRBJ2-7|TRBD1|.|TRBV25-1
TGTGCCAGCAGTGAATACGCACAGGGGAACTACGAGCAGTACTTC
CASSEYAQGNYEQYF
>TRBJ2-5|TRBD2|.|TRBV10-3
TGTGCCATCAGGGGAGGGAGCGAAGAGACCCAGTACTTC
CAIRGGSEETQYF
>TRBJ1-5|TRBD1|.|TRBV19
TGTGCCAGTAGACCGAACCGGAGGGGGCTGGATCAGCCCCAGCATTTT
CASRPNRRGLDQPQHF
>TRBJ2-7|.|.|TRBV4-1
TGCGCCAGCAGCCAAGAGCTGCGCGAGACCTACGAGCAGTACTTC
CASSQELRETYEQYF
>TRBJ2-5|TRBD1|.|TRBV13
TGTGCCAGCAGCGCTCGGACAGGGGGAGAGACCCAGTACTTC
CASSARTGGETQYF
>TRBJ2-2|TRBD1|once|TRBV5-1
TGCGCCAGCAGCCCACGACAGGGGAGCACCACCGGGGAGCTGTTTTTT
CASSPRQGSTTGELFF
>TRBJ2-5|TRBD2|.|TRBV6-1
TGTGCCAGCCGACTAGCGGGGGGGTCCCAAGAGACCCAGTACTTC
CASRLAGGSQETQYF
>TRBJ1-1|TRBD1|once|TRBV19
TGTGCCAGTAGTAAAACAGGGGAAGTGAACACTGAAGCTTTCTTT
CASSKTGEVNTEAFF
>TRBJ2-5|TRBD1|.|TRBV5-4
TGTGCCAGCAGCCAGCCCCGGGACAGGGTATCGGAGACCCAGTACTTC
CASSQPRDRVSETQYF
>TRBJ2-3|TRBD2|.|TRBV19
TGTGCCAGTAGTATTCTAGCGGGAGGGGTCACAGATACGCAGTATTTT
CASSILAGGVTDTQYF
>TRBJ2-1|.|few|TRBV5-1
TGCGCCAGCAGCTGGACCGGGGGAACCTACAATGAGCAGTTCTTC
CASSWTGGTYNEQFF
>TRBJ2-7|TRBD1|.|TRBV7-8
TGTGCCAGCAAGGGACAGGGAAGTTACGAGCAGTACTTC
CASKGQGSYEQYF
>TRBJ2-5|.|.|TRBV2
TGTGCCAGCAGTGAAGCGGTCGGGTTGGAGACCCAGTACTTC
CASSEAVGLETQYF
>TRBJ1-1|TRBD1|few|TRBV9
TGTGCCAGCAGCGTTGACACCACAGGGGGGACTGAAGCTTTCTTT
CASSVDTTGGTEAFF
>TRBJ1-4|TRBD1|once|TRBV5-1
TGCGCCAGCAGCGTTCAGGGGGCGGCTAATGAAAAACTGTTTTTT
CASSVQGAANEKLFF
>TRBJ2-3|TRBD2|.|TRBV10-2
TGCGCCAGCAGGCTAGAGGGCGGGGGTGGCACAGATACGCAGTATTTT
CASRLEGGGGTDTQYF
>TRBJ1-1|TRBD1|once|TRBV18
TGTGCCAGCTCACCCCGACAGGGCCTAATGAACACTGAAGCTTTCTTT
CASSPRQGLMNTEAFF
>TRBJ2-2|.|once|TRBV6-5
TGTGCCAGCAGTTACTCTTCTCCCGTGGAGGGAGGACTGTTTTTT
CASSYSSPVEGGLFF
>TRBJ2-1|TRBD2|.|TRBV5-1
TGCGCCAGCAGCGAGTTACCGGGACTAGCGGGGGAAGGGTCCTACAATGAGCAGTTCTTC
CASSELPGLAGEGSYNEQFF